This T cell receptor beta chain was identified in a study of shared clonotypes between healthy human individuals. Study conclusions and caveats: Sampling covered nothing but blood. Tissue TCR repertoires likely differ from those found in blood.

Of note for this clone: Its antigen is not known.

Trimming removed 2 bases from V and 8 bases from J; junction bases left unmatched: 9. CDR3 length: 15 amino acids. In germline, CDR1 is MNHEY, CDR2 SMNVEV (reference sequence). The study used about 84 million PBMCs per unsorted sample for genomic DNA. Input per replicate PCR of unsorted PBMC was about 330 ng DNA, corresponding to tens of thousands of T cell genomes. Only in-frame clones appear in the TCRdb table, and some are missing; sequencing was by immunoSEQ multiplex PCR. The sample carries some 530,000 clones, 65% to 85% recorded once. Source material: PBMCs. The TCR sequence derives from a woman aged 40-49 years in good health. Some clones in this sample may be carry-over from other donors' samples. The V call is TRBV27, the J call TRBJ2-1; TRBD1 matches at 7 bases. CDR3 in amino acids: CASSLRLQGWHEQFF. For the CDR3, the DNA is TGTGCCAGCAGTTTAAGGTTACAGGGGTGGCATGAGCAGTTCTTC.